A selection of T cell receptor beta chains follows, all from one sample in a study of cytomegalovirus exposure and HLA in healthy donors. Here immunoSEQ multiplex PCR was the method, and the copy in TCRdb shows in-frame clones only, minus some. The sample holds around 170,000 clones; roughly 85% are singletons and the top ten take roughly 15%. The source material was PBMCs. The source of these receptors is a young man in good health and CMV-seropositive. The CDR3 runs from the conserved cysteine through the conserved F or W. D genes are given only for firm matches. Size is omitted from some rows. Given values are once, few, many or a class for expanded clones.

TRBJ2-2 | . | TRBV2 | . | CASSDRVANTGELFF | TGTGCCAGCAGTGACAGGGTGGCGAACACCGGGGAGCTGTTTTTT
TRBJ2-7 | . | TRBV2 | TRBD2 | CASSFSGGEYEQYF | TGTGCCAGCAGTTTTAGCGGGGGGGAATACGAGCAGTACTTC
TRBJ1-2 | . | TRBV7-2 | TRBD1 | CASGQGSVVVYGYTF | TGTGCCAGCGGACAGGGGTCGGTTGTGGTCTATGGCTACACCTTC
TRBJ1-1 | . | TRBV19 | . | CASSTGQFTEAFF | TGTGCCAGTAGTACTGGACAGTTCACTGAAGCTTTCTTT
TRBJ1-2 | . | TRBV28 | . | CASSFPGYYGYTF | TGTGCCAGCAGTTTTCCGGGGTACTATGGCTACACCTTC
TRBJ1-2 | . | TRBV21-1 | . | CASSKGYSQYTF | TGTGCCAGCAGCAAAGGATACAGCCAGTACACCTTC
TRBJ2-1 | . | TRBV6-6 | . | CASSYPQGLENEQFF | TGTGCCAGCAGTTACCCACAGGGATTGGAGAATGAGCAGTTCTTC
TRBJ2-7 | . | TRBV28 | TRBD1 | CASSWTGLNEQYF | TGTGCCAGCAGTTGGACAGGGCTCAACGAGCAGTACTTC
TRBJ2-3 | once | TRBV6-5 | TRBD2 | CASSPLGGSGDTQYF | TGTGCCAGCAGTCCATTGGGGGGGTCGGGGGATACGCAGTATTTT
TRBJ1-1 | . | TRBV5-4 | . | CASSLREGNTEAFF | TGTGCCAGCAGCTTGCGGGAAGGGAACACTGAAGCTTTCTTT
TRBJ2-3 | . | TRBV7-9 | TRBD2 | CASSGASGLDTQYF | TGTGCCAGCAGCGGGGCTAGCGGGCTAGATACGCAGTATTTT
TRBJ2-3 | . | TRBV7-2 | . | CASSFGASGTDTQYF | TGTGCCAGCAGCTTCGGGGCTAGCGGCACAGATACGCAGTATTTT
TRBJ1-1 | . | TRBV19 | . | CASRRTPGLKNTEAFF | TGTGCCTCTAGAAGGACTCCGGGACTCAAGAACACTGAAGCTTTCTTT
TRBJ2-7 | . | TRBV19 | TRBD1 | CASSTGTGRNEQYF | TGTGCCAGTAGTACAGGGACAGGGAGGAACGAGCAGTACTTC
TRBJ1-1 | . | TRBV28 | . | CASSRGKGGGTEAFF | TGTGCCAGCAGTCGAGGGAAGGGAGGTGGCACTGAAGCTTTCTTT
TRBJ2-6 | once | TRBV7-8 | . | CASSQVAISGANVLTF | TGTGCCAGCAGCCAAGTAGCCATCTCTGGGGCCAACGTCCTGACTTTC
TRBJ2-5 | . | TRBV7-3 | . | CASSPRRGLGETQYF | TGTGCCAGCAGCCCCCGTCGGGGGTTGGGGGAGACCCAGTACTTC
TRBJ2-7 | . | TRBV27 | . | CASSPTADSGEQYF | TGTGCCAGCAGTCCGACCGCGGACAGCGGAGAGCAGTACTTC
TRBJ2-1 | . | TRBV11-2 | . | CASSRGLSYNEQFF | TGTGCCAGCAGCCGAGGACTATCGTACAATGAGCAGTTCTTC
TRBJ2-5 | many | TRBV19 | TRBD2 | CASSFGLAETQYF | TGTGCCAGTTCCTTCGGACTAGCGGAGACCCAGTACTTC
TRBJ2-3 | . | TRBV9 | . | CASRGAVTDTQYF | TGTGCCAGCAGAGGGGCAGTTACAGATACGCAGTATTTT
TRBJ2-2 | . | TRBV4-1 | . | CATSDSATGELFF | TGCGCCACAAGCGACAGTGCGACCGGGGAGCTGTTTTTT
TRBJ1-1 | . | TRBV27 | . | CASSLDDLNTEAFF | TGTGCCAGCAGTTTAGACGACTTGAACACTGAAGCTTTCTTT
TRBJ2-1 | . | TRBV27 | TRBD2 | CASSLSPGGRNEQFF | TGTGCCAGCAGTTTATCCCCGGGAGGAAGGAATGAGCAGTTCTTC
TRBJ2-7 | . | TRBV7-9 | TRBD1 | CASSDPYRGPNYEQYF | TGTGCCAGCAGCGACCCGTACAGGGGCCCTAACTACGAGCAGTACTTC
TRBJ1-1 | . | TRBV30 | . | CAWSVSTQNTEAFF | TGTGCCTGGAGTGTTTCAACTCAGAACACTGAAGCTTTCTTT
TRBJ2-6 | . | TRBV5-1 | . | CASSLDLGAGANVLTF | TGCGCCAGCAGCTTGGATCTCGGGGCTGGGGCCAACGTCCTGACTTTC
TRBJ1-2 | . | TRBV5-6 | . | CASSLTGPRSYTF | TGTGCCAGCAGCTTGACAGGCCCGCGGAGCTACACCTTC
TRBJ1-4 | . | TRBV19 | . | CATTTGGDEKLFF | TGTGCCACCACGACCGGGGGTGATGAAAAACTGTTTTTT
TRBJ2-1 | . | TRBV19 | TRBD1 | CASSMGTGYNEQFF | TGTGCCAGTAGTATGGGGACAGGGTACAATGAGCAGTTCTTC
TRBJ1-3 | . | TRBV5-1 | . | CASSLGGSFEGNTIYF | TGCGCCAGCAGCTTAGGGGGTTCGTTCGAAGGAAACACCATATATTTT
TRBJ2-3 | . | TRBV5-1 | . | CASSLDRDTQYF | TGCGCCAGCAGCTTGGACAGGGATACGCAGTATTTT
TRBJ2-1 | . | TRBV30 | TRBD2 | CAWSVAGGPGEQFF | TGTGCCTGGAGTGTAGCGGGAGGGCCAGGTGAGCAGTTCTTC
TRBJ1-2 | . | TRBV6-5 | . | CASSQLANYGYTF | TGTGCCAGCAGCCAATTAGCTAACTATGGCTACACCTTC
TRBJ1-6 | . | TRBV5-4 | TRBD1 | CASSLDRDSNSPLHF | TGTGCCAGCAGCTTGGACCGGGACAGCAATTCACCCCTCCACTTT
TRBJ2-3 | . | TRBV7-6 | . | CASSLGHGGTADTQYF | TGTGCCAGCAGCTTAGGCCATGGCGGGACGGCAGATACGCAGTATTTT
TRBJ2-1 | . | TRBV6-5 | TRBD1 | CASSYGSDRAQQFF | TGTGCCAGCAGTTACGGCTCTGACAGGGCCCAGCAGTTCTTC
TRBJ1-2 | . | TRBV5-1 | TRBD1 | CASSPDRADGYTF | TGCGCCAGCAGTCCGGACAGGGCCGATGGCTACACCTTC
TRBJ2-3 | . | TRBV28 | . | CASSLTGGGRAYTQYF | TGTGCCAGCAGCCTTACGGGGGGCGGGCGGGCCTATACGCAGTATTTT
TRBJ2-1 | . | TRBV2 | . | CASRVALRNEQFF | TGTGCCAGCCGGGTCGCCCTACGGAATGAGCAGTTCTTC
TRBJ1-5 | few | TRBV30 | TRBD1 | CAWRGTGNNQPQHF | TGTGCCTGGAGGGGGACAGGGAACAATCAGCCCCAGCATTTT